This TCR beta chain was captured by sequencing in a study of T cell responses to AZD1222 COVID-19 vaccine. The assay was immunoSEQ multiplex PCR, and TCRdb's table has in-frame clones only and misses some. Of roughly 120,000 clones in the sample, approximately 85% were seen once. General study findings and limits: Rises in breadth and depth of Spike-specific TCRs came after two AZD1222 doses. Epitopes outside B.1.351 and B.1.1.7 mutated regions reportedly drew nearly half of spike TCRs. Baseline seropositives among AZD1222 recipients totaled only five to seven.

Germline V lookup: CDR1 SGHTA, CDR2 FQGTGA. The CDR3 covers 13 residues. Germline trimming cut 4 bases from V and 5 bases from J; bases unmatched to any gene: 3. As for this clone: As yet, its antigen is unknown.

The chain employs TRBV7-3 and TRBJ2-5, with 8 nucleotides matching TRBD2. The sequence derives from an adult in good health. Sequencing was performed on peripheral blood, taken on day 0 of AZD1222 vaccination. The CDR3 coding sequence is TGTGCCAGCAGCTCGCGGGGGGATGAGACCCAGTACTTC. The encoded protein is CASSSRGDETQYF.